The rows below give T cell receptor beta chains drawn from one sample of a study of cytomegalovirus exposure and HLA in healthy donors. Here immunoSEQ multiplex PCR was the method, and the copy in TCRdb shows in-frame clones only, minus some. Seen here are under 150,000 clones, over 85% observed once, and the top ten hold 1.5% to 2%. Specimen: PBMCs. Receptor source: a woman between 18 and 30 years old in good health and CMV-seronegative. Both conserved end residues are part of each CDR3. A D gene is named only where the DNA matches it firmly. Clone size is not always given. Where it is, it says once, few, many or a class for expanded clones.

v_call	clone_size	j_call	d_call	cdr3_nt	cdr3_aa
TRBV5-6	NA	TRBJ2-7	TRBD1	TGTGCCAGCAGCATACCACGGGACAGCTACGAGCAGTACTTC	CASSIPRDSYEQYF
TRBV18	NA	TRBJ2-7	NA	TGTGCCAGCTCACCACCGATAGGGGACTACGAGCAGTACTTC	CASSPPIGDYEQYF
TRBV4-1	NA	TRBJ2-7	NA	TGCGCCAGCAGCCCCCGGGGGACCCCCTACGAGCAGTACTTC	CASSPRGTPYEQYF
TRBV7-2	NA	TRBJ2-3	TRBD2	TGTGCCAGCAGCTGGTCTAGCGGGAGAGTCACAGATACGCAGTATTTT	CASSWSSGRVTDTQYF
TRBV14	NA	TRBJ2-5	NA	TGTGCCAGCAGCCAAGATACTGGTCAAGAGACCCAGTACTTC	CASSQDTGQETQYF
TRBV5-1	NA	TRBJ1-3	TRBD1	TGCGCCAGCAGCAGGGGACAGCCGGCTGGAAACACCATATATTTT	CASSRGQPAGNTIYF
TRBV5-4	NA	TRBJ2-1	TRBD1	TGTGCCAGCAGCTCCAACAGGGGGCTTGCCTACAATGAGCAGTTCTTC	CASSSNRGLAYNEQFF
TRBV11-3	NA	TRBJ2-1	NA	TGTGCCAGCAGCCACCGACAGAGCTCCTACAATGAGCAGTTCTTC	CASSHRQSSYNEQFF
TRBV18	NA	TRBJ1-1	NA	TGTGCCAGCTCACTCAACTTCGGGGGTGAAACTGAAGCTTTCTTT	CASSLNFGGETEAFF
TRBV6-6	NA	TRBJ1-1	TRBD1	TGTGCCAGCAGTTACGGACAGGGGTCGAACACTGAAGCTTTCTTT	CASSYGQGSNTEAFF
TRBV2	NA	TRBJ2-5	TRBD1	TGTGCCAGCAGTGGAGACAGGGAAGAGACCCAGTACTTC	CASSGDREETQYF
TRBV7-2	NA	TRBJ2-5	TRBD2	TGTGCCAGCAGCTTCCCCCCTAGCGGAAGCATAACCCAGTACTTC	CASSFPPSGSITQYF
TRBV7-2	NA	TRBJ2-7	NA	TGTGCCAGCAGCTTAGTCAGGGGATCCTACGAGCAGTACTTC	CASSLVRGSYEQYF
TRBV6-1	NA	TRBJ2-7	TRBD1	TGTGCCAGTAACCCCAACAGGGGACGCGAGCAGTACTTC	CASNPNRGREQYF
TRBV4-3	NA	TRBJ1-2	NA	TGCGCCAGCAGCCAAGGCGCCTCAATAACAGCAATCCTCTATGGCTACACCTTC	CASSQGASITAILYGYTF
TRBV5-1	once	TRBJ2-2	TRBD2	TGCGCCAGCAGCTTGGCCGTTTCTAGCGGGACCCAGGAGCTGTTTTTT	CASSLAVSSGTQELFF
TRBV7-9	NA	TRBJ2-7	TRBD1	TGTGCCAGCAGCGCAAGGGACAGGGTATACGAGCAGTACTTC	CASSARDRVYEQYF
TRBV2	NA	TRBJ1-3	NA	TGTGCCAGCCCTGATAGAAGCTCTGGAAACACCATATATTTT	CASPDRSSGNTIYF
TRBV28	NA	TRBJ1-4	NA	TGTGCCAGCAGTTTGGGGGGGAGCGGTGAAAAACTGTTTTTT	CASSLGGSGEKLFF
TRBV5-6	once	TRBJ2-2	TRBD1	TGTGCCAGCAGCTTAGTGGGACAGGGGGCCGGGGAGCTGTTTTTT	CASSLVGQGAGELFF
TRBV6-5	NA	TRBJ1-5	NA	TGTGCCAGCAGTCGGGGAGGGACGGGCAATCAGCCCCAGCATTTT	CASSRGGTGNQPQHF
TRBV5-1	NA	TRBJ2-5	NA	TGCGCCAGCGCGGGACAGACTCAAGAGACCCAGTACTTC	CASAGQTQETQYF
TRBV6-1	NA	TRBJ2-7	TRBD2	TGTGCCAGCGGCTGGACAGCGGGAGGCCCCTACGAGCAGTACTTC	CASGWTAGGPYEQYF
TRBV5-1	NA	TRBJ2-1	TRBD2	TGCGCCAGCAGCCCCCGAATAGCGGGCTCCTACAATGAGCAGTTCTTC	CASSPRIAGSYNEQFF
TRBV23-1	NA	TRBJ2-4	TRBD1	TGCGCCAGCAGTCGCCCCGGACAGGGATTGGCCAAAAACATTCAGTACTTC	CASSRPGQGLAKNIQYF
TRBV19	NA	TRBJ2-2	NA	TGTGCCAGCCGACGGGAGCCGAACACCGGGGAGCTGTTTTTT	CASRREPNTGELFF
TRBV28	NA	TRBJ1-2	NA	TGTGCCAGCGCAAAGGGTGGCCGGAATGGGGCCGGCTACACCTTC	CASAKGGRNGAGYTF
TRBV13	once	TRBJ2-7	NA	TGTGCCAGCAGCGCCCCCGGGAGTACGGTTGAGCAGTACTTC	CASSAPGSTVEQYF
TRBV28	NA	TRBJ2-1	NA	TGTGCCAGCAGTACCCGGGAGTCTTCCTACAATGAGCAGTTCTTC	CASSTRESSYNEQFF
TRBV29-1	NA	TRBJ1-2	NA	TGCAGCGTTGAAACAGGGAACTATGGCTACACCTTC	CSVETGNYGYTF
TRBV4-1	NA	TRBJ2-7	NA	TGCGCCAGCAGCCAAGCCGCCGGACAGATGCTTTACGAGCAGTACTTC	CASSQAAGQMLYEQYF
TRBV27	NA	TRBJ2-1	TRBD2	TGTGCCAGCAGTTTAAGCGGGGGCTTACCCTACAATGAGCAGTTCTTC	CASSLSGGLPYNEQFF
TRBV6-5	NA	TRBJ2-7	TRBD1	TGTGCCAGCAGTTCGGGACAGGGCGGCGAGCAGTACTTC	CASSSGQGGEQYF
TRBV6-1	NA	TRBJ1-5	NA	TGTGCCAGCAGTGGACAGTTTAGCAATCAGCCCCAGCATTTT	CASSGQFSNQPQHF